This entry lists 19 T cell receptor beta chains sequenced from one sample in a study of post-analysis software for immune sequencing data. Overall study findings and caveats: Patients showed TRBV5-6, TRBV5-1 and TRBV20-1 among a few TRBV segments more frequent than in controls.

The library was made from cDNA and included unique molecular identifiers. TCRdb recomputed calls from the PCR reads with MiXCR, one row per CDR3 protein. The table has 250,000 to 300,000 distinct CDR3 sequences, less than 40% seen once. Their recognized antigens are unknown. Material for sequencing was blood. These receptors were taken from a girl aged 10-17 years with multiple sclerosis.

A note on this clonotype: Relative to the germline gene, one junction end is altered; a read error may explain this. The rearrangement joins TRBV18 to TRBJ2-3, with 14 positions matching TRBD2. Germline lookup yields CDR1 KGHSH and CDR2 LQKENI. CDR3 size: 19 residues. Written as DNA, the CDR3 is TGTGCCAGCTCACCCTTGGGACTAGCGGGAGTGCGAAGCACAGATACGCGGTATTTT. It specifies CASSPLGLAGVRSTDTRYF.

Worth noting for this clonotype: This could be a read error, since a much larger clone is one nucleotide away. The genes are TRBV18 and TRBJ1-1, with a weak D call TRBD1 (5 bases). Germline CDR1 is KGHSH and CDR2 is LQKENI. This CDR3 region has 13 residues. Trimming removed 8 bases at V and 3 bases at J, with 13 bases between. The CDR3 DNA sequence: TGTGCCAGCCCGATAGGCAGGGACACTGAAGCTTTCTTT. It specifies CASPIGRDTEAFF.

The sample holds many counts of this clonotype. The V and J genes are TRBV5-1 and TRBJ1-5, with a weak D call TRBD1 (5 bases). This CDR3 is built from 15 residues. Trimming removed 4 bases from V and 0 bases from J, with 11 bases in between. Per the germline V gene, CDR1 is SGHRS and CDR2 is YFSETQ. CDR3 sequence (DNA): TGCGCCAGCAGCCTGGACACCTATAGCAATCAGCCCCAGCATTTT. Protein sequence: CASSLDTYSNQPQHF.

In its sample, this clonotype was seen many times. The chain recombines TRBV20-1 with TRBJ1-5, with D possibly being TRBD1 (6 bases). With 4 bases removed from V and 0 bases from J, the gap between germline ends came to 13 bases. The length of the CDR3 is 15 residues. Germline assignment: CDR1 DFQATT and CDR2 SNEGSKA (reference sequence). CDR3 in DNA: TGCAGTGCTACGGCTGGCAGGGGTAGCAATCAGCCCCAGCATTTT. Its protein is CSATAGRGSNQPQHF.

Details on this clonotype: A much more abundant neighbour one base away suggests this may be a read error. Written as DNA, the CDR3 is TGCGCCAGCAGCTTGGCCGGACAGGACTACTATGGCTGCACCTTC. Translating gives CASSLAGQDYYGCTF. V gene TRBV5-1 combines with J gene TRBJ1-2, with 7 bases fitting TRBD1. This CDR3 has 15 residues. Germline V gives CDR1 SGHRS, CDR2 YFSETQ.

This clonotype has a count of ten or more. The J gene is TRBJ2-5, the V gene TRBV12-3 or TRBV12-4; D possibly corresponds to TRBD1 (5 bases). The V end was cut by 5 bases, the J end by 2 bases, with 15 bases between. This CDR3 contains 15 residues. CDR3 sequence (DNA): TGTGCCAGCAGTACCCCTGACAGTTTTCAAGAGACCCAGTACTTC. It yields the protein CASSTPDSFQETQYF.

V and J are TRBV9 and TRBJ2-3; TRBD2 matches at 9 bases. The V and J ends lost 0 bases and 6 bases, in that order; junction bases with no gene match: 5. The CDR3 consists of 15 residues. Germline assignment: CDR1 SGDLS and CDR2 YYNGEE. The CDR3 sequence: CASSVASGVTDTQYF. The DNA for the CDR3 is TGTGCCAGCAGCGTAGCTAGCGGGGTTACGGATACGCAGTATTTT.

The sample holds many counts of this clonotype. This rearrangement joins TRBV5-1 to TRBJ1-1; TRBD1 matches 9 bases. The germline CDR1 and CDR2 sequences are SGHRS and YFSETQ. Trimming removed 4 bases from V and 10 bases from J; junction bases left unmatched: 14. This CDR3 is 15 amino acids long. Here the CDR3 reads CASSPNTGQGLLAFF. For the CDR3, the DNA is TGCGCCAGCAGCCCGAACACGGGACAGGGCTTGCTAGCTTTCTTT.

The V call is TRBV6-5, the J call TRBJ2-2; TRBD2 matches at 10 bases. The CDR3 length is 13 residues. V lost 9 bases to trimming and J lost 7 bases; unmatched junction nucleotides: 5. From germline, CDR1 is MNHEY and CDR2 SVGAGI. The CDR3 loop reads CASVAGGIGELFF. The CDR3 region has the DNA TGTGCCAGTGTAGCGGGAGGTATCGGGGAGCTGTTTTTT.

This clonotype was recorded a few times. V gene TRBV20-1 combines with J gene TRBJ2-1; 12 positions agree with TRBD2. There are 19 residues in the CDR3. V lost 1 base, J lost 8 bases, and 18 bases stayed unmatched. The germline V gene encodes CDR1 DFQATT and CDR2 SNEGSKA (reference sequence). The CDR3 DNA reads TGCAGTGCTAGAGTTCCGACTAGCGGGGGCTTCCGTGCATTGGATGAGCAGTTCTTC. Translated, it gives CSARVPTSGGFRALDEQFF.

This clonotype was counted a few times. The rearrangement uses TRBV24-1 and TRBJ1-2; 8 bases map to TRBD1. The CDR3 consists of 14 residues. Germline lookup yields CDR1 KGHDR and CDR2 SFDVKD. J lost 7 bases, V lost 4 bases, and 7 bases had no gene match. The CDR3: CATSEQTGDGGYTF. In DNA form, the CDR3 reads TGTGCCACCAGTGAGCAGACAGGGGACGGTGGCTACACCTTC.

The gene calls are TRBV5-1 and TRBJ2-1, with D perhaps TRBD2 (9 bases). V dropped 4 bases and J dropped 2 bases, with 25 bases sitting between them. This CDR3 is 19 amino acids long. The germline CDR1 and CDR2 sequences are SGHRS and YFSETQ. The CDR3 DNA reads TGCGCCAGCAGCGCGGGAGGGACAGGCGCTGACATCGCCTACAATGAGCAGTTCTTC. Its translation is CASSAGGTGADIAYNEQFF.

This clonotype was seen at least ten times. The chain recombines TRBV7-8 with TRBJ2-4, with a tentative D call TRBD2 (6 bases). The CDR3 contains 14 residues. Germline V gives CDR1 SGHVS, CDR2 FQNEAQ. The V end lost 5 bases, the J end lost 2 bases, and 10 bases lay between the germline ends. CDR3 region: CASSPRETKNIQYF. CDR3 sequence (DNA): TGTGCCAGCAGCCCACGGGAGACCAAAAACATTCAGTACTTC.

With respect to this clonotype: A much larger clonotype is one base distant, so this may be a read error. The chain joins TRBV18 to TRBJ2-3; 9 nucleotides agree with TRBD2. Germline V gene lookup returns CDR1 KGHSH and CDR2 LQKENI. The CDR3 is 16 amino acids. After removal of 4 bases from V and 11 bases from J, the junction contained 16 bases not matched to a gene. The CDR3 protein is CASSLVGASGTRQQYF. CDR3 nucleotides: TGTGCCAGCTCACTGGTCGGGGCTAGCGGGACCCGACAGCAGTATTTT.

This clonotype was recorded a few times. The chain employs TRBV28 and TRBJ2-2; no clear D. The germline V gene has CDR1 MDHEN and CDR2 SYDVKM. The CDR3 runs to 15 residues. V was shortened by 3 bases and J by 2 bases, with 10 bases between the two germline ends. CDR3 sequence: CASSFGLANTGELFF. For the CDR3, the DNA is TGTGCCAGCAGTTTTGGTCTCGCCAACACCGGGGAGCTGTTTTTT.

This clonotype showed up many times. The CDR3 spells CATSDLALAGGHNEQFF. CDR3 DNA sequence: TGTGCCACCAGTGATTTGGCACTAGCGGGAGGCCACAATGAGCAGTTCTTC. This sequence joins TRBV24-1 and TRBJ2-1; the match to TRBD2 covers 12 bases. Germline V gives CDR1 KGHDR, CDR2 SFDVKD. V gave up 0 bases and J gave up 5 bases; unmatched junction bases: 4. This CDR3 contains 17 residues.

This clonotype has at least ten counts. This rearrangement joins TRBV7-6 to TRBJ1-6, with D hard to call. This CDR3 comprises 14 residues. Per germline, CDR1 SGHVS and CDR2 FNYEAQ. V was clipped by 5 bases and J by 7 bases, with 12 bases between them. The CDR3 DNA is TGTGCCAGCAGCCCTCGGGCCATCAATTCACCCCTCCACTTT. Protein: CASSPRAINSPLHF.

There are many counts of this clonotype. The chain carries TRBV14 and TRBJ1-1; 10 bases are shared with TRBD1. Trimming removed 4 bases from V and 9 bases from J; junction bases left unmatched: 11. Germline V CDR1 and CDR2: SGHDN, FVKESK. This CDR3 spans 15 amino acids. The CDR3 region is CASSPQGQGSGKAFF. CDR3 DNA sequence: TGTGCCAGCAGCCCCCAGGGACAGGGGAGTGGAAAAGCTTTCTTT.

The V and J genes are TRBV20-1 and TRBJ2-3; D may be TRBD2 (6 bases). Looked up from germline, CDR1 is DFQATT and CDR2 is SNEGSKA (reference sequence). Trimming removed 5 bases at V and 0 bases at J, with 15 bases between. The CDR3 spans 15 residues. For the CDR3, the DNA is TGCAGTGCTCCGGACTACCTTCACAGCACAGATACGCAGTATTTT. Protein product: CSAPDYLHSTDTQYF.